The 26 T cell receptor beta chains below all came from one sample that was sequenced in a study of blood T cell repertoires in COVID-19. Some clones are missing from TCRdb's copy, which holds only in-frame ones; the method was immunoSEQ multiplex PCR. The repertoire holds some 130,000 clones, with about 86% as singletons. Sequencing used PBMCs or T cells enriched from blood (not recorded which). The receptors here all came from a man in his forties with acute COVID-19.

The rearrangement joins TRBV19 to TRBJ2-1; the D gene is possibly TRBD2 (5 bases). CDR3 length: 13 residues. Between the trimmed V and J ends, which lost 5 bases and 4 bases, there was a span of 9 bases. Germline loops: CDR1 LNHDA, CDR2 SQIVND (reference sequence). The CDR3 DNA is TGTGCCAGTAGTGCGGACTCTTACAATGAGCAGTTCTTC. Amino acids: CASSADSYNEQFF.

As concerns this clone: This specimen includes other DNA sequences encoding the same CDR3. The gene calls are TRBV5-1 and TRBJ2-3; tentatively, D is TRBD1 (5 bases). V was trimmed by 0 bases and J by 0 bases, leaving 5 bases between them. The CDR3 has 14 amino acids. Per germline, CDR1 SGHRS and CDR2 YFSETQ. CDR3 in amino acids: CASSLGQSTDTQYF. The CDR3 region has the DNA TGCGCCAGCAGCTTGGGACAGAGCACAGATACGCAGTATTTT. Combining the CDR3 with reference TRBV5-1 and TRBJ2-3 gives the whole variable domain KAGVTQTPRYLIKTRGQQVTLSCSPISGHRSVSWYQQTPGQGLQFLFEYFSETQRNKGNFPGRFSGRQFSNSRSEMNVSTLELGDSALYLCASSLGQSTDTQYFGPGTRLTVL.

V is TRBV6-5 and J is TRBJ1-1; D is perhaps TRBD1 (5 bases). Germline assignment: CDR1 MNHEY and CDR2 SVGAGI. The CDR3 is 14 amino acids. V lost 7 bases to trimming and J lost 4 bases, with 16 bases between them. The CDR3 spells CASNPGGRGTEAFF. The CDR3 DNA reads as TGTGCCAGCAACCCGGGAGGGAGGGGCACTGAAGCTTTCTTT.

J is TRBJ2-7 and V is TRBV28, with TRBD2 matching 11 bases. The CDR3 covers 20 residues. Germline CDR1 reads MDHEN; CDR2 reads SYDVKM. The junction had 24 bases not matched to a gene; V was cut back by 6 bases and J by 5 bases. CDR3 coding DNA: TGTGCCAGCAGCGGAATAGGACAGGGGCGGGTAGCGGGAGGGATAAACGAGCAGTACTTC. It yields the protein CASSGIGQGRVAGGINEQYF.

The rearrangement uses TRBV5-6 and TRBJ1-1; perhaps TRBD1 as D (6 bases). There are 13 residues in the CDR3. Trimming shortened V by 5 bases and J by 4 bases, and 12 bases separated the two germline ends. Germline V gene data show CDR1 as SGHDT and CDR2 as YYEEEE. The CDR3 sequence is CASRTTGITEAFF. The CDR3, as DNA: TGTGCCAGCAGGACAACAGGGATCACTGAAGCTTTCTTT.

This CDR3 reads CASSPHSSSYNEQFF. CDR3 coding DNA: TGTGCCAGCAGCCCCCACTCGAGCTCCTACAATGAGCAGTTCTTC. V and J are TRBV6-2 or TRBV6-3 and TRBJ2-1; D is undetermined. CDR1 is MNHEY, CDR2 SVGEGT, per germline. The CDR3 loop spans 15 amino acids. The V end lost 6 bases, the J end lost 0 bases, and 12 bases lay between the germline ends.

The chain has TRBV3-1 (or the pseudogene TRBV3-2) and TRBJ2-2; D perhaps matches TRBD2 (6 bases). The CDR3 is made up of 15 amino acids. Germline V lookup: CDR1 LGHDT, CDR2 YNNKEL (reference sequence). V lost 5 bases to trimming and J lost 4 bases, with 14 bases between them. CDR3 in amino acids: CASSERLASTGELFF. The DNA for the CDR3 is TGTGCCAGCAGCGAACGGCTAGCGAGCACCGGGGAGCTGTTTTTT.

The CDR3 DNA sequence: TGTGCCAGCAGTTTTTCTGGACAGGTGCGCGGCGAGCAGTACTTC. Protein product: CASSFSGQVRGEQYF. The rearrangement joins TRBV28 to TRBJ2-7, with TRBD1 matching 7 bases. Unmatched junction bases numbered 11, after V lost 3 bases and J lost 6 bases. Looked up from germline, CDR1 is MDHEN and CDR2 is SYDVKM. The CDR3 contains 15 residues.

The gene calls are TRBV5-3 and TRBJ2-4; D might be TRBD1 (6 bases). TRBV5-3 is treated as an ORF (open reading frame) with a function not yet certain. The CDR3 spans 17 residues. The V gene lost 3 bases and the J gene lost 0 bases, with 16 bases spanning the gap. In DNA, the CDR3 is TGTGCCAGAAGCTCCGTAAGGGGGAGCTCAGCCAAAAACATTCAGTACTTC. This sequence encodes CARSSVRGSSAKNIQYF.

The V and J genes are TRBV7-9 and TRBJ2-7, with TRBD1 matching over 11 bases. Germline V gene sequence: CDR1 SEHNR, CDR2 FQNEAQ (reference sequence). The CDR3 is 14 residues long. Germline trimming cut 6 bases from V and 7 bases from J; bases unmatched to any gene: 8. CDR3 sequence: CASSFGQGAREQYF. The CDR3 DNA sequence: TGTGCCAGCAGTTTTGGACAGGGGGCGCGAGAGCAGTACTTC.

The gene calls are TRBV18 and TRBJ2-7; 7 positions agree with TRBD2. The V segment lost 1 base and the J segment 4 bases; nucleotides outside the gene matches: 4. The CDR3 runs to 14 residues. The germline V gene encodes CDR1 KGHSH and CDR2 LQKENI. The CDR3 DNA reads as TGTGCCAGCTCACCACAAGGGAGGGAATACGAGCAGTACTTC. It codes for CASSPQGREYEQYF.

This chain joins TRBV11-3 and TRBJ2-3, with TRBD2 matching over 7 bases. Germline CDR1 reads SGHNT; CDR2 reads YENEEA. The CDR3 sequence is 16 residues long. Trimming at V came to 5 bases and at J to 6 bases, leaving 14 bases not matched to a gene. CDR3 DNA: TGTGCCAGCAGCCCCGGCAATGGGCGGGGGACCGATACGCAGTATTTT. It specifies CASSPGNGRGTDTQYF.

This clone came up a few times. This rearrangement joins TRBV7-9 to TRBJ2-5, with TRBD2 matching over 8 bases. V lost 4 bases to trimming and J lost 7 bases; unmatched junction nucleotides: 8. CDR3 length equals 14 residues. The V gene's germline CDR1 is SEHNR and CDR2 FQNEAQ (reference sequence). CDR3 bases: TGTGCCAGCAGCTCGGGCCTAGCGGGTGGGACCCAGTACTTC. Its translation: CASSSGLAGGTQYF.

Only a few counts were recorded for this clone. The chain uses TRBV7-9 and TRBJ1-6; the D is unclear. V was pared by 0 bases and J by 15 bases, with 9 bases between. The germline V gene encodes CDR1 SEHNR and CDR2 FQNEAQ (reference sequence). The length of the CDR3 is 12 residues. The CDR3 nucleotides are TGTGCCAGCAGCTTAGCTCCGGGTCACCTCCACTTT. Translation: CASSLAPGHLHF. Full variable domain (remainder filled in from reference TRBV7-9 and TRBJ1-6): DTGVSQNPRHKITKRGQNVTFRCDPISEHNRLYWYRQTLGQGPEFLTYFQNEAQLEKSRLLSDRFSAERPKGSFSTLEIQRTEQGDSAMYLCASSLAPGHLHFGNGTRLTVT.

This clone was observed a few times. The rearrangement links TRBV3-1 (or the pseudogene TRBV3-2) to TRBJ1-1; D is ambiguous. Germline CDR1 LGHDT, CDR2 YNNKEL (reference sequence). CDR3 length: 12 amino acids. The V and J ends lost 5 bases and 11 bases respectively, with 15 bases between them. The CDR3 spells CASSSREREAFF. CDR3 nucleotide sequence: TGTGCCAGCAGCTCCAGAGAGCGCGAGGCTTTCTTT.

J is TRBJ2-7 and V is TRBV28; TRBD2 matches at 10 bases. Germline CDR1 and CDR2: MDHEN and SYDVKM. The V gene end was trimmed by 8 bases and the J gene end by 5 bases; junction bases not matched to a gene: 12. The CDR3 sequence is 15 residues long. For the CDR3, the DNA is TGTGCCAGCGGACCTCTGGAGCGGGAGGGCCACGAGCAGTACTTC. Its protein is CASGPLEREGHEQYF.

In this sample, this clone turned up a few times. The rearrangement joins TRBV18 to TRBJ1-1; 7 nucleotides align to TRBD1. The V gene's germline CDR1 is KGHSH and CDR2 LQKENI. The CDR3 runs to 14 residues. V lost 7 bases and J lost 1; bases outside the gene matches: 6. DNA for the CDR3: TGTGCCAGCTTTTGGACAGGAACGAACACTGAAGCTTTCTTT. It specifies CASFWTGTNTEAFF.

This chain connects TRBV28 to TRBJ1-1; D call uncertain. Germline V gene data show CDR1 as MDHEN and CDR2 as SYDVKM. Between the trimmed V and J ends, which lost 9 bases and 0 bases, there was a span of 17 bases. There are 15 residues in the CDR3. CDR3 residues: CASRFQTRMNTEAFF. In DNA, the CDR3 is TGTGCCAGTCGTTTCCAAACGAGAATGAACACTGAAGCTTTCTTT.

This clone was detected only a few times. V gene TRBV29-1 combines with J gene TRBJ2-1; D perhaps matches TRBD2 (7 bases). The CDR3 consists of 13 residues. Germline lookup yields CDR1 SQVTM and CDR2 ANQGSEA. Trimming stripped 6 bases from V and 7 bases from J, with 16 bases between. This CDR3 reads CSVSIEGGNEQFF. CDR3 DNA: TGCAGCGTATCGATTGAGGGGGGGAATGAGCAGTTCTTC.

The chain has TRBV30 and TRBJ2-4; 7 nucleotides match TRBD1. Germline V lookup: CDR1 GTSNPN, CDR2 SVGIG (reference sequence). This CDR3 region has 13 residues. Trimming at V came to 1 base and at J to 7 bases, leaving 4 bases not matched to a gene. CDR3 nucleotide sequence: TGTGCCTGGAGTGGACAGGGAACGAACATTCAGTACTTC. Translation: CAWSGQGTNIQYF.

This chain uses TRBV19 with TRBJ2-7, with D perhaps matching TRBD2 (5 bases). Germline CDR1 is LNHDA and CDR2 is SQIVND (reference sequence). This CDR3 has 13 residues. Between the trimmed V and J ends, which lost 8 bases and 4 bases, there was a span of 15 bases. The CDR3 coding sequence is TGTGCCAGTTCTGTAGCGCGAGCTTACGAGCAGTACTTC. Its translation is CASSVARAYEQYF.

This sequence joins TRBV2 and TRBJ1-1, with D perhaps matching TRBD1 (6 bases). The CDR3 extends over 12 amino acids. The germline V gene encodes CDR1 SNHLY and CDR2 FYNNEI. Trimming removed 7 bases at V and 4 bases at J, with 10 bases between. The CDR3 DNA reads TGTGCCAGCAATTCAGGGGCCACTGAAGCTTTCTTT. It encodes CASNSGATEAFF.

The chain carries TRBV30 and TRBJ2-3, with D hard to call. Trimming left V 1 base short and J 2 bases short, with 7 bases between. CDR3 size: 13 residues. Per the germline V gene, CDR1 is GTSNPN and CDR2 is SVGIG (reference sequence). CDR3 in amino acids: CAWSGLFTDTQYF. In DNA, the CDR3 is TGTGCCTGGAGTGGACTTTTCACAGATACGCAGTATTTT.

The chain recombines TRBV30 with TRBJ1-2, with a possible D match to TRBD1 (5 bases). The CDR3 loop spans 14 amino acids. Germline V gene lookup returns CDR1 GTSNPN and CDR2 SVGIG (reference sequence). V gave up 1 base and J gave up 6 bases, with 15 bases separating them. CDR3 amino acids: CAWSGQPNVHGYTF. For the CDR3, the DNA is TGTGCCTGGAGTGGACAGCCAAACGTCCATGGCTACACCTTC.

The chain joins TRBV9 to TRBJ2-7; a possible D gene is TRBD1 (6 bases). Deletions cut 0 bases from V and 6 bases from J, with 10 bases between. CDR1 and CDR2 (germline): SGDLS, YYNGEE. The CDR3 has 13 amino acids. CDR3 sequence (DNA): TGTGCCAGCAGCGTAGAACAGGGTGGCGAGCAGTACTTC. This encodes CASSVEQGGEQYF.

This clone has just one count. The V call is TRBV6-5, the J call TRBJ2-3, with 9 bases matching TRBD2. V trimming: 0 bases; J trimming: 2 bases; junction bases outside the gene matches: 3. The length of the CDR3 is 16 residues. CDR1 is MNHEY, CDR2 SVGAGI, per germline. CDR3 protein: CASSYSRLAATDTQYF. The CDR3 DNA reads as TGTGCCAGCAGTTACTCCCGACTAGCGGCCACAGATACGCAGTATTTT.